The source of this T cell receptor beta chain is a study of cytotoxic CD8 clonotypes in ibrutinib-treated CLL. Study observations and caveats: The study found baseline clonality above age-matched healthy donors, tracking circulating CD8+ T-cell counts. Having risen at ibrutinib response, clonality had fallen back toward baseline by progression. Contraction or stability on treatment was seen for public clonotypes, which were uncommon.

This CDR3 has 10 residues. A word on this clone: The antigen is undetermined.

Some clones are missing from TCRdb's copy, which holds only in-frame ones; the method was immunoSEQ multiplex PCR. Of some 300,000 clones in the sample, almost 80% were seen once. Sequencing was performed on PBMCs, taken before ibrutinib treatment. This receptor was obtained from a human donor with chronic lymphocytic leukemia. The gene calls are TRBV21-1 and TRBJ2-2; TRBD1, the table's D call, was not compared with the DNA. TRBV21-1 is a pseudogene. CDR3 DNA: TGTGGACAGGGTACCGGGGAGCTGTTTTTT. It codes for CGQGTGELFF.